This TCR beta chain was captured by sequencing in a study of T-cell memory formation after mild COVID-19. Overall study context: TCR clusters showed largely donor specificity. The study's findings and limits: Cross-reactive memory seemingly joined, as some responding clones were found in pre-infection memory.

Per the germline V gene, CDR1 is SGHRS and CDR2 is YFSETQ. The V end was cut by 0 bases, the J end by 4 bases, with 7 bases between. The CDR3 length is 14 residues. 5'RACE primed from the constant segment yielded TCR alpha and TCR beta cDNA libraries bearing sample barcodes and UMIs. From the 5' RACE reads, TCRdb called clonotypes with MiXCR, one entry per CDR3 protein. There are 550,000 to 700,000 distinct CDR3 sequences in the sample; 18% occur only once, and about 12% lies in the top ten. This clonotype was counted a few times. Antigen unknown. The specimen sequenced was PBMCs or a T cell subset sorted from them (not recorded which). This TCR derives from an adult woman who had mild COVID-19 (a few samples of this study predate the infection). Cell type and time point are not known. The chain couples TRBV5-1 to TRBJ2-2, with D possibly being TRBD2 (5 bases). CDR3 nucleotides: TGCGCCAGCAGCTTGGACGGGGTCACCGGGGAGCTGTTTTTT. Its protein is CASSLDGVTGELFF.